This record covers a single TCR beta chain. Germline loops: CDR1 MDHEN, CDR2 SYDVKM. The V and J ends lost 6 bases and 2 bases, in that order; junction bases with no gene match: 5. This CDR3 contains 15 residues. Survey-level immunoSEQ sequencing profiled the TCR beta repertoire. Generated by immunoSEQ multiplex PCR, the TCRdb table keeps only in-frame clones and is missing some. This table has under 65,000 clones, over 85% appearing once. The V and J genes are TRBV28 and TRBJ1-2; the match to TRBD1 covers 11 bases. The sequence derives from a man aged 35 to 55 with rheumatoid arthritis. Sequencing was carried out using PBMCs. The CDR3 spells CASSLDRGRNYGYTF. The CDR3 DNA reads TGTGCCAGCAGCCTGGACAGGGGGCGAAACTATGGCTACACCTTC.